The 25 T cell receptor beta chains below all came from one sample that was sequenced in a study of post-analysis software for immune sequencing data. Findings and caveats of the study: TRBV5-6, TRBV5-1 and TRBV20-1 were among a handful of TRBV segments more frequent in patients than controls.

Unique molecular identifiers had been added to the TCR beta cDNA libraries. Each CDR3 protein is one row after TCRdb ran MiXCR on the PCR reads. The table shows about 540,000 distinct CDR3 sequences, with 34% occurring only once. These receptors have no identified antigens. Sequenced: blood. All receptors come from a girl aged 2-17 years with multiple sclerosis.

The CDR3 spells CASSQLQGNPEGTQFF. The CDR3 region has the DNA TGCGCCAGCAGTCAGCTACAGGGAAACCCGGAGGGGACCCAGTTCTTC. V and J are TRBV5-1 and TRBJ2-5; D is tentatively TRBD1 or TRBD2 (6 bases each). The tail of the sequence fits TRBJ2-1 better, so the J call may be wrong. CDR1 SGHRS and CDR2 YFSETQ come from the germline V gene. This CDR3 region has 16 residues.

The gene calls are TRBV6-1 and TRBJ1-1; D might be TRBD1 (5 bases). The V end was cut by 1 base, the J end by 10 bases, with 13 bases between. Germline values: CDR1 MNHNS, CDR2 SASEGT. The CDR3 is 13 amino acids. In DNA form, the CDR3 reads TGTGCCAGCAGTGAAGGAGCCTGGGGGAGAGCTTTCTTT. Residues: CASSEGAWGRAFF.

V is TRBV14 and J is TRBJ2-3; D is perhaps TRBD1 (5 bases). From germline, CDR1 is SGHDN and CDR2 FVKESK. V gave up 4 bases and J gave up 1 base, with 12 bases separating them. This CDR3 is built from 15 residues. The CDR3 nucleotides are TGTGCCAGCAGCCCAGGAAGACAGCGCACAGATACGCAGTATTTT. It codes for CASSPGRQRTDTQYF.

This clonotype showed up just a few times. V is TRBV7-3 and J is TRBJ2-3; 8 nucleotides agree with TRBD1. CDR3 length: 16 residues. Germline V lookup: CDR1 SGHTA, CDR2 FQGTGA. Losses at the gene ends were 4 bases for V and 1 base for J; bases not matched to a gene: 7. CDR3 DNA: TGTGCCAGCAGCTCAAGGGCAGGGGGCGGCACAGATACGCAGTATTTT. Protein sequence: CASSSRAGGGTDTQYF.

The sample holds a few counts of this clonotype. The V call is TRBV20-1, the J call TRBJ1-5; 8 bases match TRBD1. The J segment lost 11 bases and the V segment lost 4 bases, leaving 16 bases of the junction unmatched. Germline V gene lookup returns CDR1 DFQATT and CDR2 SNEGSKA (reference sequence). The CDR3 contains 15 residues. CDR3 residues: CSATQGETGARAQHF. The CDR3 DNA reads TGCAGTGCTACCCAGGGGGAGACAGGGGCCAGGGCCCAGCATTTT.

V and J are TRBV18 and TRBJ2-7; TRBD1 agrees at 10 bases. The CDR3 loop spans 14 amino acids. The germline V gene encodes CDR1 KGHSH and CDR2 LQKENI. The ends lost 2 bases at V and 5 bases at J; junction bases unmatched: 3. In DNA, the CDR3 is TGTGCCAGCTCACCAGACAGGGGGCCCCACGAGCAGTACTTC. This codes for CASSPDRGPHEQYF.

The chain combines TRBV14 with TRBJ2-5; tentatively, D is TRBD1 (5 bases). Per germline, CDR1 SGHDN and CDR2 FVKESK. Trimming cost V 6 bases and J 1 base, with 15 bases left between them. CDR3 size: 15 residues. The chain's CDR3 is CASSPEAGLQETQYF. CDR3 in DNA: TGTGCCAGCAGTCCCGAGGCAGGGCTCCAAGAGACCCAGTACTTC.

This clonotype showed up many times. The rearrangement uses TRBV4-2 and TRBJ2-7; the D gene is possibly TRBD2 (6 bases). Trimming stripped 1 base from V and 2 bases from J, with 12 bases between. The CDR3 extends over 15 amino acids. CDR1 and CDR2 from the germline V gene are LGHNA and YNFKEQ. Written as DNA, the CDR3 is TGTGCCAGCAGCCAAGGGACTACCCCACCCTACGAGCAGTACTTC. It encodes CASSQGTTPPYEQYF.

This clonotype was seen more than once but under ten times. The chain couples TRBV11-2 to TRBJ1-2; 8 bases fit TRBD1. CDR1 and CDR2 (germline): SGHAT, FQNNGV. The trim removed 5 bases at V and 4 bases at J, leaving 6 bases unmatched. The CDR3 is made up of 14 amino acids. In DNA form, the CDR3 reads TGTGCCAGCAGCGCCATAACAGGGGGCTATGGCTACACCTTC. Amino acid sequence: CASSAITGGYGYTF.

In this sample, this clonotype turned up a few times. The J gene is TRBJ2-5, the V gene TRBV3-1, with 8 positions matching TRBD2. CDR1 is LGHDT, CDR2 YNNKEL, per germline (reference sequence). CDR3 size: 15 residues. Losses at the gene ends were 2 bases for V and 5 bases for J; bases not matched to a gene: 7. CDR3 sequence reads: CASSQRTGGRETQYF. CDR3 bases: TGTGCCAGCAGCCAAAGAACGGGGGGGCGGGAGACCCAGTACTTC.

V is TRBV28 and J is TRBJ1-1; D perhaps matches TRBD1 (6 bases). This CDR3 is built from 15 residues. Germline V gene data show CDR1 as MDHEN and CDR2 as SYDVKM. Trimming left V 6 bases short and J 2 bases short, with 16 bases between. The CDR3 loop is CASRLQGGGNTEAFF. The CDR3 DNA reads as TGTGCCAGCAGACTGCAAGGGGGGGGAAACACTGAAGCTTTCTTT. Supplemented by reference TRBV28 and TRBJ1-1, the full variable domain reads DVKVTQSSRYLVKRTGEKVFLECVQDMDHENMFWYRQDPGLGLRLIYFSYDVKMKEKGDIPEGYSVSREKKERFSLILESASTNQTSMYLCASRLQGGGNTEAFFGQGTRLTVV.

The chain employs TRBV29-1 and TRBJ2-7; 12 bases match TRBD2. The J call may be faulty, since TRBJ2-5 better matches the DNA end. The CDR3 covers 15 residues. CDR1 SQVTM and CDR2 ANQGSEA come from the germline V gene. CDR3 sequence (DNA): TGCAGCGTTGAAGAAGGACTAGCGGGGATAAAGACCCAGTACTTC. This codes for CSVEEGLAGIKTQYF.

This clonotype appeared a few times. The rearrangement joins TRBV6-2 or TRBV6-3 to TRBJ2-7; weak D call: TRBD1 (6 bases). CDR3 length equals 14 residues. Trimming removed 0 bases at V and 2 bases at J, with 8 bases between. Germline CDR1 and CDR2: MNHEY and SVGEGT. CDR3 residues: CASSYSPGAYEQYF. CDR3 DNA sequence: TGTGCCAGCAGTTACTCGCCAGGGGCCTACGAGCAGTACTTC.

The chain links TRBV25-1 to TRBJ2-1, with 7 nucleotides matching TRBD1. Unmatched junction bases numbered 5, after V lost 3 bases and J lost 0 bases. Germline CDR1 reads MGHDK; CDR2 reads SYGVNS. CDR3 length equals 16 residues. Here the CDR3 reads CASSDGQALSYNEQFF. DNA of the CDR3: TGTGCCAGCAGTGATGGACAGGCCCTCTCCTACAATGAGCAGTTCTTC.

In its sample, this clonotype was seen a few times. The chain employs TRBV4-1 and TRBJ2-4, with 9 bases matching TRBD1. CDR3 size: 18 residues. Germline loops: CDR1 MGHRA, CDR2 YSYEKL. Unmatched junction bases numbered 9, after V lost 3 bases and J lost 0 bases. CDR3 nucleotide sequence: TGCGCCAGCAGCCACACGCCGGGACAGGGCCTAGCCAAAAACATTCAGTACTTC. Protein sequence: CASSHTPGQGLAKNIQYF.

This sequence joins TRBV12-3 or TRBV12-4 and TRBJ1-1; possibly TRBD1 for D (5 bases). The length of the CDR3 is 14 residues. Between the trimmed V and J ends, which lost 5 bases and 1 base, there was a span of 11 bases. The CDR3 nucleotides are TGTGCCAGCAGTCCAGGAGGGACGAACACTGAAGCTTTCTTT. Translation: CASSPGGTNTEAFF.

This chain connects TRBV20-1 to TRBJ1-5, with D maybe TRBD1 (5 bases). CDR3 size: 13 residues. Trimming left V 6 bases short and J 7 bases short, with 16 bases between. The V gene's germline CDR1 is DFQATT and CDR2 SNEGSKA (reference sequence). The CDR3 coding sequence is TGCAGTGCCACTAAGGGGAATAGCCAGCCCCAGCATTTT. Its translation is CSATKGNSQPQHF.

This clonotype was seen more than once but under ten times. CDR3 sequence reads: CASSLDRVNNEQFF. The CDR3, as DNA: TGCGCCAGCAGCCTGGACAGGGTGAACAATGAGCAGTTCTTC. The rearrangement joins TRBV5-1 to TRBJ2-1; TRBD1 agrees at 8 bases. CDR3 size: 14 residues. CDR1 and CDR2 from the germline V gene are SGHRS and YFSETQ. The ends lost 4 bases at V and 5 bases at J; junction bases unmatched: 5.

This rearrangement joins TRBV6-2 or TRBV6-3 to TRBJ1-5; D is ambiguous. The CDR3 runs to 12 residues. Trimming removed 5 bases at V and 11 bases at J, with 13 bases between. Germline CDR1 reads MNHEY; CDR2 reads SVGEGT. CDR3: CASSNILGSQHF. The CDR3 DNA reads as TGTGCCAGCAGTAATATCCTAGGGTCCCAGCATTTT.

The V call is TRBV5-1, the J call TRBJ2-4; 7 bases line up with TRBD1. This CDR3 is built from 11 residues. Trimming cost V 4 bases and J 13 bases; bases outside gene matches: 5. CDR1 is SGHRS and CDR2 is YFSETQ in the germline V gene. CDR3 bases: TGCGCCAGCAGCCCGGGGACAGAGCAGTACTTC. Amino acids: CASSPGTEQYF.

The genes are TRBV10-3 and TRBJ2-1, with D maybe TRBD2 (7 bases). CDR3 length: 15 residues. V was pared by 2 bases and J by 7 bases, with 15 bases between. Germline loops: CDR1 ENHRY, CDR2 SYGVKD. As DNA, the CDR3 is TGTGCCATCAGTGAGATAAGGGGGGGCTGGAATGAGCAGTTCTTC. Its protein is CAISEIRGGWNEQFF.

This clonotype turned up a few times. V gene TRBV29-1 combines with J gene TRBJ2-5, with 13 bases matching TRBD2. Losses at the gene ends were 4 bases for V and 0 bases for J; bases not matched to a gene: 2. CDR1 and CDR2 from the germline V gene are SQVTM and ANQGSEA. The CDR3 runs to 15 residues. The CDR3 nucleotides are TGCAGCGTTGCCGGGACTAGCGGGGACCAAGAGACCCAGTACTTC. It specifies CSVAGTSGDQETQYF. The full variable domain, completed using reference TRBV29-1 and TRBJ2-5, is SAVISQKPSRDICQRGTSLTIQCQVDSQVTMMFWYRQQPGQSLTLIATANQGSEATYESGFVIDKFPISRPNLTFSTLTVSNMSPEDSSIYLCSVAGTSGDQETQYFGPGTRLLVL.

This clonotype was observed a few times. The chain uses TRBV5-1 and TRBJ2-6; D might be TRBD1 (5 bases). The germline V and J ends were trimmed by 0 bases and 1 base, with 11 bases remaining between them. This CDR3 has 17 amino acids. Per germline, CDR1 SGHRS and CDR2 YFSETQ. CDR3 coding DNA: TGCGCCAGCAGCTTGGCAGGGAAAGGGTCTGGGGCCAACGTCCTGACTTTC. Its protein product is CASSLAGKGSGANVLTF.

V usage is TRBV20-1 and J usage is TRBJ2-1, with D possibly TRBD2 on 6 matching bases. The V gene's germline CDR1 is DFQATT and CDR2 SNEGSKA (reference sequence). V was cut by 1 base and J by 3 bases, with 10 bases left in between. This CDR3 region has 14 residues. The CDR3 coding sequence is TGCAGTGCTAGAGTCCCGGGGGACTACAATGAGCAGTTCTTC. Its protein is CSARVPGDYNEQFF.

This clonotype was seen more than once but under ten times. The V and J genes are TRBV7-2 and TRBJ2-1; possibly TRBD2 for D (6 bases). V lost 5 bases and J 6 bases, leaving 14 bases between the germline ends. This CDR3 has 14 residues. Germline CDR1 is SGHTA and CDR2 is FQGNSA. The CDR3 region is CASSPPPRGNEQFF. The CDR3 DNA follows: TGTGCCAGCAGCCCACCCCCGCGGGGCAATGAGCAGTTCTTC.